Listed below are T cell receptor beta chains from one sample, sequenced in a study of blood T cell repertoires in COVID-19. The data were produced by immunoSEQ multiplex PCR, yet TCRdb's version contains in-frame clones alone and is incomplete. The data contain about 420,000 clones, 70% to 90% of them singletons. The sample taken for sequencing was peripheral blood. The source of these receptors is a man between 18 and 35 years old with COVID-19, enrolled during active disease. CDR3s leave out the opening cysteine and the closing phenylalanine or tryptophan. Fields, in order: V gene, CDR3 length, J gene, CDR3 protein.

v_call: TRBV7-2
cdr3_length: 16
j_call: TRBJ2-7
cdr3_aa: ASSLARTGGINSYEQY

v_call: TRBV7-9
cdr3_length: 13
j_call: TRBJ2-5
cdr3_aa: ASSSDRGMAETQY

v_call: TRBV28
cdr3_length: 15
j_call: TRBJ2-2
cdr3_aa: ASSTSGHLPNTGELF

v_call: TRBV3-1/TRBV3-2
cdr3_length: 14
j_call: TRBJ2-1
cdr3_aa: ASSQEGGGPFMEQF

v_call: TRBV10-1
cdr3_length: 10
j_call: TRBJ1-1
cdr3_aa: ASSGQHTEAF

v_call: TRBV9
cdr3_length: 12
j_call: TRBJ1-6
cdr3_aa: ASSVVAEGSPLH

v_call: TRBV6-5
cdr3_length: 12
j_call: TRBJ2-3
cdr3_aa: ASSRGGLADTQY

v_call: TRBV5-5
cdr3_length: 13
j_call: TRBJ2-3
cdr3_aa: ASSFHGGQEDTQY

v_call: TRBV6-1
cdr3_length: 12
j_call: TRBJ2-7
cdr3_aa: ASSEHRGTYEQY

v_call: TRBV5-1
cdr3_length: 14
j_call: TRBJ2-1
cdr3_aa: ASNRVGASSYNEQF

v_call: TRBV5-3
cdr3_length: 15
j_call: TRBJ1-2
cdr3_aa: ARSLKAEPTEIYGYT

v_call: TRBV6-6
cdr3_length: 9
j_call: TRBJ2-7
cdr3_aa: ASSIGQAQY

v_call: TRBV19
cdr3_length: 11
j_call: TRBJ2-7
cdr3_aa: ASSWGVTYEQY

v_call: TRBV3-1/TRBV3-2
cdr3_length: 11
j_call: TRBJ1-3
cdr3_aa: ASSNRGTNTIY

v_call: TRBV11-2
cdr3_length: 14
j_call: TRBJ1-3
cdr3_aa: ASSTTMGLSGNTIY

v_call: TRBV12-3/TRBV12-4
cdr3_length: 10
j_call: TRBJ2-1
cdr3_aa: ASSLAPYEQF

v_call: TRBV20-1
cdr3_length: 9
j_call: TRBJ1-1
cdr3_aa: SASQGGEAF

v_call: TRBV4-1
cdr3_length: 12
j_call: TRBJ2-7
cdr3_aa: ASSQRVLNDEQY

v_call: TRBV9
cdr3_length: 13
j_call: TRBJ2-5
cdr3_aa: ASSVDRGPQETQY

v_call: TRBV7-3
cdr3_length: 14
j_call: TRBJ2-1
cdr3_aa: ASSPRGSGSSNEQF

v_call: TRBV15
cdr3_length: 10
j_call: TRBJ2-1
cdr3_aa: ATSRVNNEQF

v_call: TRBV15
cdr3_length: 16
j_call: TRBJ2-3
cdr3_aa: ATSRDAPWTASTDTQY

v_call: TRBV3-1/TRBV3-2
cdr3_length: 14
j_call: TRBJ2-3
cdr3_aa: ASSTYSGYGTDTQY

v_call: TRBV4-1
cdr3_length: 13
j_call: TRBJ1-4
cdr3_aa: ASSQGEGGWEKLF

v_call: TRBV6-2/TRBV6-3
cdr3_length: 15
j_call: TRBJ2-1
cdr3_aa: ASSDTGTSGSRNEQF